This T cell receptor (beta chain) was identified in a study of blood T cell repertoires in COVID-19. CDR1 is LNHDA, CDR2 SQIVND, per germline (reference sequence). V shed 3 bases and J 2 bases; nucleotides not matched to a gene: 18. The CDR3 contains 20 residues. Per the original methods: Cell counts per sample came from amplifying reference gene primers. The method was immunoSEQ multiplex PCR; TCRdb's version includes in-frame clones alone and lacks a portion of them. The V and J calls and clone size were taken over from that table, and D and trimming were inferred from the DNA. This repertoire shows over 250,000 clones, 85% found once; its top ten account for approximately 5.1%.

The specimen sequenced was peripheral blood. The clonotype comes from a man aged 50 to 59 with active or convalescent COVID-19. The J gene is TRBJ1-3, the V gene TRBV19; 8 bases are a match to TRBD1. As DNA, the CDR3 is TGTGCCAGTAGTATTAGGGGGGACCGGACAGGGTACCTCCCTGGAAACACCATATATTTT. This sequence encodes CASSIRGDRTGYLPGNTIYF.